The 26 T cell receptor beta chains reported below all come from one sample, sequenced in a study of blood T cells in healthy people across ages. Primers used in a second PCR of roughly 6 to 11 cycles were a sample-barcoded 5' primer and a J-beta primer mix. TCRdb ran MiXCR on the 5' RACE reads and lists one entry per CDR3 protein. The data show fewer than 800,000 distinct CDR3 sequences, approximately 29% seen once. The sample was blood. The receptors come from a woman aged 80 or over in good health.

This clonotype was found a few times. This clone may be a read error of a much larger clone one base away. The chain combines TRBV28 with TRBJ2-7; D may match TRBD1 or TRBD2 (5 bases each). Germline CDR1 is MDHEN and CDR2 is SYDVKM. The CDR3 sequence is 13 residues long. V was pared by 7 bases and J by 10 bases, with 20 bases between. The CDR3 reads CASTLPGRQYQYF. The CDR3 DNA reads as TGTGCCAGCACGCTGCCGGGACGGCAATACCAGTACTTC.

The chain recombines TRBV25-1 with TRBJ1-6; possible D gene TRBD1, 5 bases. V was trimmed by 0 bases and J by 9 bases, leaving 12 bases between them. Germline CDR1 reads MGHDK; CDR2 reads SYGVNS. The CDR3 consists of 15 residues. The CDR3 protein is CASSEYGGDASPLHF. The CDR3 region has the DNA TGTGCCAGCAGTGAATATGGAGGGGACGCTTCACCCCTCCACTTT.

There are many counts of this clonotype. CDR3 sequence (DNA): TGTGCCAGCAGAGCTTGGTCGGAAGAGACCCAGTACTTC. Translated, it gives CASRAWSEETQYF. The chain is built from TRBV27 and TRBJ2-5, with D uncertain. Trimming removed 6 bases at V and 3 bases at J, with 11 bases between. Per the germline V gene, CDR1 is MNHEY and CDR2 is SMNVEV (reference sequence). This CDR3 spans 13 amino acids.

The table lists this clonotype with many counts. The chain has TRBV28 and TRBJ2-5, with 8 bases matching TRBD2. V lost 10 bases, J lost 5 bases, and 9 bases stayed unmatched. Germline V gives CDR1 MDHEN, CDR2 SYDVKM. This CDR3 spans 13 amino acids. The CDR3 loop reads CATGAGVMETQYF. CDR3 sequence (DNA): TGTGCCACAGGAGCGGGGGTCATGGAGACCCAGTACTTC.

V is TRBV20-1 and J is TRBJ1-1; D gene ambiguous. V was cut by 5 bases and J by 0 bases, with 10 bases left in between. The CDR3 runs to 13 residues. Looked up from germline, CDR1 is DFQATT and CDR2 is SNEGSKA (reference sequence). The CDR3 sequence is CSAPGSVNTEAFF. CDR3 DNA sequence: TGCAGTGCTCCCGGGTCAGTGAACACTGAAGCTTTCTTT.

The sample holds many counts of this clonotype. The chain links TRBV7-2 to TRBJ2-5, with D perhaps matching TRBD1 or TRBD2 (5 bases each). Trimming took off 1 base at V and 5 bases at J, with 17 bases between the two ends. The germline CDR1 and CDR2 sequences are SGHTA and FQGNSA. The CDR3 extends over 16 amino acids. The CDR3 DNA reads as TGTGCCAGCAGCTTAGACCGGACGAGGGGCCGGGAGACCCAGTACTTC. Protein product: CASSLDRTRGRETQYF.

This clonotype has a single count. The chain carries TRBV20-1 and TRBJ2-7, with a weak D call TRBD2 (6 bases). CDR1 is DFQATT, CDR2 SNEGSKA, per germline (reference sequence). The CDR3 has 13 amino acids. The CDR3 DNA sequence: TGCAGGCTAGCGAGACAGAGCTCCTACGAGCAGTACTTC. Translating it yields CRLARQSSYEQYF.

The chain joins TRBV5-5 to TRBJ2-7; 7 bases align to TRBD2. The ends lost 0 bases at V and 3 bases at J; junction bases unmatched: 9. The CDR3 is 16 amino acids. Germline V gene data show CDR1 as SGHKS and CDR2 as YYEKEE (reference sequence). The CDR3 DNA is TGTGCCAGCAGCTTGGGAGCCGGCGGGAGTTTCTACGAGCAGTACTTC. This encodes CASSLGAGGSFYEQYF.

This clonotype was observed a few times. The chain joins TRBV20-1 to TRBJ1-2; tentatively, D is TRBD1 (6 bases). The V and J ends lost 3 bases and 6 bases respectively, with 20 bases between them. This CDR3 is 15 amino acids long. In germline, CDR1 is DFQATT, CDR2 SNEGSKA (reference sequence). CDR3 sequence reads: CSASRGAGRSDGYTF. CDR3 bases: TGCAGTGCTAGTAGGGGGGCAGGCCGGTCTGATGGCTACACCTTC.

This clonotype was found a few times. V and J are TRBV27 and TRBJ2-2, with 9 bases matching TRBD1. Germline loops: CDR1 MNHEY, CDR2 SMNVEV (reference sequence). V lost 8 bases and J lost 3; bases outside the gene matches: 7. This CDR3 has 15 amino acids. The CDR3 DNA follows: TGTGCCAGCCGGAAACAGGGGGCATACACCGGGGAGCTGTTTTTT. It codes for CASRKQGAYTGELFF.

This chain uses TRBV14 with TRBJ1-1; the match to TRBD1 covers 7 bases. Germline CDR1 SGHDN, CDR2 FVKESK. The CDR3 runs to 15 residues. Unmatched junction bases numbered 11, after V lost 6 bases and J lost 4 bases. For the CDR3, the DNA is TGTGCCAGCAGTCACAGGGGTTGGGGGAGCACTGAAGCTTTCTTT. Amino acid sequence: CASSHRGWGSTEAFF.

This chain links TRBV12-3 or TRBV12-4 with TRBJ2-3, with TRBD1 identical over 9 bases. Trimming at V came to 6 bases and at J to 4 bases, leaving 5 bases not matched to a gene. The CDR3 is 14 amino acids. For the CDR3, the DNA is TGTGCCAGCAGAGAAGACAGGGGGGCAGATACGCAGTATTTT. Amino acids: CASREDRGADTQYF.

This clonotype was detected ten times or more. The chain joins TRBV20-1 to TRBJ1-6, with D perhaps TRBD1 (5 bases). From germline, CDR1 is DFQATT and CDR2 SNEGSKA (reference sequence). V was clipped by 2 bases and J by 8 bases, with 16 bases between them. CDR3 size: 15 residues. The CDR3 reads CSARTPLGAHSPLHF. The CDR3 DNA sequence: TGCAGTGCTAGAACACCCCTCGGGGCGCATTCACCCCTCCACTTT.

V and J are TRBV5-1 and TRBJ1-1; TRBD1 is a possible D gene (5 bases). CDR3 size: 16 residues. V shed 3 bases and J shed 1 base, with 16 bases lying between them. Germline lookup yields CDR1 SGHRS and CDR2 YFSETQ. The CDR3 DNA reads TGCGCCAGCAGCTCAGCACCGGTCCAGGGGAACACTGAAGCTTTCTTT. Its translation is CASSSAPVQGNTEAFF.

In its sample, this clonotype was seen a few times. The gene calls are TRBV18 and TRBJ2-1; 7 positions agree with TRBD1. The CDR3 runs 13 residues. Germline lookup yields CDR1 KGHSH and CDR2 LQKENI. V was clipped by 6 bases and J by 8 bases; unmatched bases: 7. CDR3 bases: TGTGCCAGCTCGTCCCGACAGGGCGATGAGCAGTTCTTC. The encoded protein is CASSSRQGDEQFF.

CDR3 in amino acids: CASSVALGGGYNEQFF. CDR3 sequence (DNA): TGTGCCAGCAGCGTGGCTCTAGGGGGGGGTTACAATGAGCAGTTCTTC. The chain employs TRBV9 and TRBJ2-1, with a tentative D call TRBD2 (7 bases). The germline V gene encodes CDR1 SGDLS and CDR2 YYNGEE. V dropped 2 bases and J dropped 4 bases, with 16 bases sitting between them. The CDR3 totals 16 residues. Looking up the rest from reference TRBV9 and TRBJ2-1 gives the full variable domain: DSGVTQTPKHLITATGQRVTLRCSPRSGDLSVYWYQQSLDQGLQFLIQYYNGEERAKGNILERFSAQQFPDLHSELNLSSLELGDSALYFCASSVALGGGYNEQFFGPGTRLTVL.

This clonotype showed up just once. The chain is built from TRBV7-9 and TRBJ2-5; D possibly corresponds to TRBD2 (5 bases). Between the trimmed V and J ends, which lost 6 bases and 2 bases, there was a span of 13 bases. The CDR3 spans 14 residues. Germline V gives CDR1 SEHNR, CDR2 FQNEAQ (reference sequence). The CDR3 region has the DNA TGTGCCAGCAGTACGACGGGGAGTCAAGAGACCCAGTACTTC. Encoded protein: CASSTTGSQETQYF.

The chain uses TRBV5-1 and TRBJ2-1; 12 positions agree with TRBD2. Germline trimming cut 4 bases from V and 6 bases from J; bases unmatched to any gene: 14. Germline CDR1 reads SGHRS; CDR2 reads YFSETQ. This CDR3 is 18 amino acids long. CDR3 sequence: CASSPSGLAGAQSNEQFF. The CDR3 DNA reads TGCGCCAGCAGCCCCTCGGGACTAGCGGGTGCCCAGAGCAATGAGCAGTTCTTC.

The genes are TRBV6-5 and TRBJ2-4; perhaps TRBD1 as D (6 bases). Germline V gives CDR1 MNHEY, CDR2 SVGAGI. Between the trimmed V and J ends, which lost 5 bases and 8 bases, there was a span of 16 bases. This CDR3 comprises 14 residues. CDR3 loop: CASSPTGFGDIQYF. The CDR3 DNA is TGTGCCAGCAGTCCCACAGGGTTTGGGGACATTCAGTACTTC.

This rearrangement joins TRBV5-4 to TRBJ2-4; the match to TRBD1 covers 11 bases. Judging by the DNA end, TRBJ2-7 fits better; the J call may be wrong. Looked up from germline, CDR1 is SGHNT and CDR2 is YYREEE (reference sequence). The CDR3 has 16 residues. The CDR3 nucleotides are TGTGCCAGCAGCCGACCGGGACAGGGGGAATGGTACGAGCAGTACTTC. As protein: CASSRPGQGEWYEQYF.

The chain is built from TRBV10-3 and TRBJ2-1; D might be TRBD1 or TRBD2, each matching 5 bases. The V gene lost 2 bases and the J gene lost 2 bases, with 10 bases spanning the gap. The CDR3 is 15 amino acids. Germline assignment: CDR1 ENHRY and CDR2 SYGVKD. CDR3 sequence reads: CAISERDGPYNEQFF. The CDR3 DNA is TGTGCCATCAGTGAGAGGGACGGACCCTACAATGAGCAGTTCTTC.

Many counts were recorded for this clonotype. The chain joins TRBV27 to TRBJ2-5, with D hard to call. The CDR3 sequence is 15 residues long. V lost 6 bases and J 4 bases, leaving 18 bases between the germline ends. The V gene's germline CDR1 is MNHEY and CDR2 SMNVEV (reference sequence). As DNA, the CDR3 is TGTGCCAGCAGGCCACAGAGGAACTCGGCAGAGACCCAGTACTTC. Amino acid sequence: CASRPQRNSAETQYF.

This clonotype was recorded many times. The chain uses TRBV3-1 and TRBJ2-3; D is uncertain. V was pared by 3 bases and J by 2 bases, with 9 bases between. Germline V gene sequence: CDR1 LGHDT, CDR2 YNNKEL (reference sequence). The CDR3 has 14 amino acids. CDR3 amino acids: CASSQTGVTDTQYF. The DNA of the CDR3 is TGTGCCAGCAGCCAGACGGGCGTCACAGATACGCAGTATTTT.

This clonotype was counted at least ten times. The chain joins TRBV28 to TRBJ2-7; D unresolved. This CDR3 region has 13 residues. V lost 3 bases and J lost 7, with 13 bases in between. Per the germline V gene, CDR1 is MDHEN and CDR2 is SYDVKM. DNA of the CDR3: TGTGCCAGCAGTTTCTCCGGTCTCCCTGAGCAGTACTTC. Translation: CASSFSGLPEQYF.

This clonotype came up many times. DNA for the CDR3: TGCGCCAGCAGTGAGGAAGTCGACACCGGGGAGCTGTTTTTT. Translating it yields CASSEEVDTGELFF. The chain carries TRBV10-1 and TRBJ2-2; D is unresolved. Trimming removed 2 bases at V and 3 bases at J, with 7 bases between. CDR1 and CDR2 from the germline V gene are WNHNN and SYGVQD (reference sequence). This CDR3 has 14 residues.

This clonotype appeared a few times. This may be a read error: a much more frequent sequence differs by one nucleotide. The chain employs TRBV5-1 and TRBJ2-7, with no clear D. Trimming shortened V by 4 bases and J by 3 bases, and 8 bases separated the two germline ends. This CDR3 contains 12 residues. CDR1 is SGHRS and CDR2 is YFSETQ in the germline V gene. The CDR3 loop is CASSQHCYEQYF. As DNA, the CDR3 is TGCGCCAGCAGCCAGCACTGCTACGAGCAGTACTTC.